The 19 T cell receptor beta chains in this list originate from one sample, sequenced in a study of blood T cell repertoires in COVID-19. Only in-frame clones appear in the TCRdb table, and some are missing; sequencing was by immunoSEQ multiplex PCR. This table holds around 110,000 clones, under 90% found once. Material for sequencing was peripheral blood. The source is a woman in her 70s with acute or convalescent COVID-19.

The J gene is TRBJ1-2, the V gene TRBV11-2; weak D call: TRBD1 (5 bases). This CDR3 is 13 amino acids long. V shed 0 bases and J shed 9 bases, with 11 bases lying between them. CDR1 and CDR2 (germline): SGHAT, FQNNGV. In DNA form, the CDR3 reads TGTGCCAGCAGCTTAGATCCCGGGGGAAGCTACACCTTC. Protein: CASSLDPGGSYTF.

The rearrangement uses TRBV15 and TRBJ2-7; no clear D gene. V lost 0 bases to trimming and J lost 3 bases, with 6 bases between them. CDR1 LNHNV and CDR2 YYDKDF come from the germline V gene (reference sequence). The CDR3 has 13 residues. The CDR3 nucleotides are TGTGCCACCAGCAGAGATCCCGGCTACGAGCAGTACGTC. It yields the protein CATSRDPGYEQYV.

This clone was recorded a few times. The chain is built from TRBV11-2 and TRBJ1-2; weak D call: TRBD1 (5 bases). CDR3 length equals 14 residues. The germline gives CDR1 SGHAT, CDR2 FQNNGV. Trimming stripped 5 bases from V and 0 bases from J, with 10 bases between. CDR3 protein: CASSRGTSNYGYTF. Written as DNA, the CDR3 is TGTGCCAGCAGCCGAGGGACTTCTAACTATGGCTACACCTTC.

The V call is TRBV6-5, the J call TRBJ2-2; 7 nucleotides agree with TRBD2. Germline CDR1 MNHEY, CDR2 SVGAGI. V lost 0 bases to trimming and J lost 4 bases; unmatched junction nucleotides: 2. The CDR3 covers 15 residues. CDR3 amino acids: CASSYSGGGTGELFF. CDR3 bases: TGTGCCAGCAGTTACTCGGGCGGGGGCACCGGGGAGCTGTTTTTT.

This rearrangement joins TRBV13 to TRBJ2-5; 10 bases fit TRBD2. The V segment lost 5 bases and the J segment 4 bases; nucleotides outside the gene matches: 13. CDR3 length: 17 amino acids. The germline CDR1 and CDR2 sequences are PRHDT and FYEKMQ (reference sequence). CDR3 coding DNA: TGTGCCAGCAGCGACCGGACTAGCGGCTCCAGGGGAGAGACCCAGTACTTC. It codes for CASSDRTSGSRGETQYF.

The chain links TRBV4-3 to TRBJ1-2; no clear D. This CDR3 is built from 14 residues. V was cut by 3 bases and J by 7 bases, with 15 bases left in between. Germline CDR1 is LGHNA and CDR2 is YSLEER. The CDR3 here is CASSHPPGLTGYTF. CDR3 DNA: TGCGCCAGCAGCCACCCCCCGGGGTTGACTGGCTACACCTTC.

V is TRBV5-6 and J is TRBJ2-7, with 8 nucleotides matching TRBD1. Trimming took 5 bases from V and 4 from J; bases not matched to a gene: 5. The CDR3 extends over 13 amino acids. Germline loops: CDR1 SGHDT, CDR2 YYEEEE. The CDR3 sequence is CASSARGPYEQYV. The DNA of the CDR3 is TGTGCCAGCAGTGCCAGGGGGCCGTACGAGCAGTACGTC.

The chain is built from TRBV4-2 and TRBJ2-2; no firm D call. This CDR3 has 16 residues. V lost 1 base, J lost 1 base, and 10 bases lay in between. The V gene's germline CDR1 is LGHNA and CDR2 YNFKEQ. The CDR3 DNA sequence: TGTGCCAGCAGCCAAGGCAGGATTCGGAACACCGGGGAGCTGTTTTTT. Amino acid sequence: CASSQGRIRNTGELFF.

The chain recombines TRBV28 with TRBJ2-5, with TRBD1 matching 7 bases. CDR3 length: 13 residues. The germline gives CDR1 MDHEN, CDR2 SYDVKM. The V and J ends lost 6 bases and 3 bases, in that order; junction bases with no gene match: 4. CDR3 nucleotide sequence: TGTGCCAGCAGCGTGGGACAGAAAGAGACCCAGTACTTC. It encodes CASSVGQKETQYF.

This clone was seen a handful of times. The J gene is TRBJ1-3, the V gene TRBV7-9; D not resolved. Germline V gene sequence: CDR1 SEHNR, CDR2 FQNEAQ (reference sequence). This CDR3 is 13 amino acids long. V lost 5 bases and J 2 bases, leaving 7 bases between the germline ends. CDR3 in amino acids: CASSIEAGNTIYF. The CDR3 DNA is TGTGCCAGCAGCATCGAGGCTGGAAACACCATATATTTT.

This chain connects TRBV5-5 to TRBJ2-3; D remains unclear. Germline CDR1 is SGHKS and CDR2 is YYEKEE (reference sequence). Trimming stripped 2 bases from V and 6 bases from J, with 10 bases between. The CDR3 is 13 residues long. The CDR3 DNA is TGTGCCAGCAGCTTCATAACGGGTGATACGCAGTATTTT. It is translated as CASSFITGDTQYF.

The V call is TRBV13, the J call TRBJ1-1; TRBD1 is a possible D gene (6 bases). V was shortened by 6 bases and J by 4 bases, with 18 bases between the two germline ends. The CDR3 consists of 15 residues. Germline V gene sequence: CDR1 PRHDT, CDR2 FYEKMQ (reference sequence). CDR3 DNA: TGTGCCAGCAGGACAGCCCCGGGGGGCGGCACTGAAGCTTTCTTT. Protein: CASRTAPGGGTEAFF.

The chain links TRBV10-3 to TRBJ1-1; D remains ambiguous. The V and J ends lost 9 bases and 0 bases respectively, with 8 bases between them. The CDR3 consists of 12 residues. The germline CDR1 and CDR2 sequences are ENHRY and SYGVKD. In nucleotides, the CDR3 is TGTGCCATGTCGCAGATGAACACTGAAGCTTTCTTT. Translation gives CAMSQMNTEAFF.

The chain uses TRBV30 and TRBJ2-7; 8 nucleotides agree with TRBD1. The CDR3 is 13 amino acids. Germline lookup yields CDR1 GTSNPN and CDR2 SVGIG (reference sequence). V shed 8 bases and J 7 bases; nucleotides not matched to a gene: 13. The CDR3 DNA is TGTGCCCAGAAACAGGGGGTCCCGGGGGAGCAGTACTTC. Translated, it gives CAQKQGVPGEQYF. The whole variable domain, filled in from reference TRBV30 and TRBJ2-7, reads SQTIHQWPATLVQPVGSPLSLECTVEGTSNPNLYWYRQAAGRGLQLLFYSVGIGQISSEVPQNLSASRPQDRQFILSSKKLLLSDSGFYLCAQKQGVPGEQYFGPGTRLTVT.

This sequence joins TRBV5-1 and TRBJ1-2; 7 bases match TRBD1. This CDR3 contains 12 residues. Germline assignment: CDR1 SGHRS and CDR2 YFSETQ. V was clipped by 4 bases and J by 3 bases; unmatched bases: 0. In DNA form, the CDR3 reads TGCGCCAGCAGCCAGGGGGACTATGGCTACACCTTC. Protein: CASSQGDYGYTF.

V and J are TRBV30 and TRBJ1-4; 9 bases line up with TRBD1. V gave up 3 bases and J gave up 8 bases; unmatched junction bases: 10. CDR3 length: 15 residues. Germline V gene sequence: CDR1 GTSNPN, CDR2 SVGIG (reference sequence). In DNA, the CDR3 is TGTGCCTGGAGGGGGGCCGGGACAGGGCCGGAAAAACTGTTTTTT. Encoded protein: CAWRGAGTGPEKLFF.

The rearrangement uses TRBV21-1 and TRBJ2-2; TRBD1, the table's D call, lacks a check against the DNA. TRBV21-1 is a pseudogene segment. The CDR3 length is 16 residues. CDR3 residues: CASTETGPRATGELFF. The CDR3 DNA is TGTGCCAGCACCGAGACAGGGCCAAGGGCCACCGGGGAGCTGTTTTTT.

This clone appeared a single time. J is TRBJ2-2 and V is TRBV19, with TRBD2 identical over 12 bases. The junction had 13 bases not matched to a gene; V was cut back by 7 bases and J by 7 bases. CDR3 length: 17 amino acids. Germline lookup yields CDR1 LNHDA and CDR2 SQIVND (reference sequence). The CDR3 bases are TGTGCCAGTACCCTCACTTCGACTAGCGGGGGATTCGGGGAGCTGTTTTTT. It encodes CASTLTSTSGGFGELFF.

The V and J genes are TRBV7-2 and TRBJ2-1; D perhaps matches TRBD2 (5 bases). The CDR3 length is 14 residues. Germline V lookup: CDR1 SGHTA, CDR2 FQGNSA. V dropped 5 bases and J dropped 4 bases, with 12 bases sitting between them. The CDR3 loop is CASSPSGIYNEQFF. The CDR3 DNA follows: TGTGCCAGCAGCCCCTCGGGGATATACAATGAGCAGTTCTTC.